One sample yielded the 20 T cell receptor beta chains listed below, sequenced in a study of Ad26.COV2.S vaccination and SARS-CoV-2 variants. Using immunoSEQ multiplex PCR, the repertoire was profiled, and TCRdb retains in-frame clones only, with some absent. The sample contains 300,000 to 350,000 clones, roughly nine tenths of which appear only once. The sample's treatment: over 15 received Ad26.COV2.S at low or high dose, single or two shots; five or six received placebo; per-sample allocation not given. Following the first vaccine or placebo injection, samples were taken on day 63. Sequencing used peripheral blood, obtained in a trial of Ad26.COV2.S vaccine versus placebo. The receptors stem from a person aged 18-60 years who received the Ad26.COV2.S COVID-19 vaccine or a placebo.

Comment on this clone: Distinct nucleotide sequences in the sample also encode this CDR3. The chain combines TRBV5-1 with TRBJ2-5; 8 bases are a match to TRBD2. Germline V CDR1 and CDR2: SGHRS, YFSETQ. CDR3 size: 13 residues. V lost 0 bases to trimming and J lost 5 bases; unmatched junction nucleotides: 0. The CDR3 DNA is TGCGCCAGCAGCTTGGGACTAGCGGAGACCCAGTACTTC. Its translation is CASSLGLAETQYF.

CDR3 nucleotides: TGTGCCAGCAGCGTCTCGGGGTCGAACACCGGGGAGCTGTTTTTT. This translates into CASSVSGSNTGELFF. The chain couples TRBV7-3 to TRBJ2-2; weak D call: TRBD2 (5 bases). The V end was cut by 5 bases, the J end by 0 bases, with 10 bases between. The CDR3 consists of 15 residues. Germline V gene data show CDR1 as SGHTA and CDR2 as FQGTGA.

This clone was seen once. The V gene is TRBV12-3 or TRBV12-4, the J gene TRBJ1-1, with D possibly TRBD1 on 5 matching bases. The V and J ends lost 6 bases and 3 bases respectively, with 11 bases between them. The CDR3 contains 13 residues. Here the CDR3 DNA reads TGTGCCAGCAGCCCCGGGGCTTACACTGAAGCTTTCTTT. Translating gives CASSPGAYTEAFF.

This chain connects TRBV19 to TRBJ1-5, with 8 bases fitting TRBD1. Per the germline V gene, CDR1 is LNHDA and CDR2 is SQIVND (reference sequence). The CDR3 covers 16 residues. V gave up 3 bases and J gave up 4 bases; unmatched junction bases: 8. For the CDR3, the DNA is TGTGCCAGTAGTATCGCGAGGAGGACAGGGAATCAGCCCCAGCATTTT. Its protein product is CASSIARRTGNQPQHF.

The chain carries TRBV9 and TRBJ1-2, with 9 bases fitting TRBD1. The CDR3 sequence is 12 residues long. The ends lost 4 bases at V and 6 bases at J; junction bases unmatched: 1. CDR1 and CDR2 (germline): SGDLS, YYNGEE. This CDR3 reads CASSWTGDGYTF. CDR3 sequence (DNA): TGTGCCAGCAGCTGGACAGGGGATGGCTACACCTTC.

The chain carries TRBV9 and TRBJ2-6, with D possibly matching TRBD2 (5 bases). The CDR3 is 15 residues long. CDR1 and CDR2 (germline): SGDLS, YYNGEE. Trimming shortened V by 4 bases and J by 0 bases, and 8 bases separated the two germline ends. The CDR3 loop reads CASSPGYSGANVLTF. The DNA of the CDR3 is TGTGCCAGCAGCCCGGGATACTCTGGGGCCAACGTCCTGACTTTC.

The rearrangement uses TRBV6-5 and TRBJ1-2; 9 bases agree with TRBD1. V gave up 5 bases and J gave up 5 bases; unmatched junction bases: 6. The CDR3 length is 14 residues. Germline values: CDR1 MNHEY, CDR2 SVGAGI. CDR3 sequence: CASSLRDREYGYTF. In nucleotides, the CDR3 is TGTGCCAGCAGTCTCCGGGACAGGGAGTATGGCTACACCTTC.

V usage is TRBV6-2 or TRBV6-3 and J usage is TRBJ1-1; D uncertain. The CDR3 has 13 amino acids. V dropped 2 bases and J dropped 5 bases, with 9 bases sitting between them. Germline CDR1 and CDR2: MNHEY and SVGEGT. In DNA form, the CDR3 reads TGTGCCAGCAGTTACCCCGGAGGGACTGAAGCTTTCTTT. Its translation: CASSYPGGTEAFF.

The rearrangement uses TRBV28 and TRBJ2-7; 8 bases match TRBD1. This CDR3 contains 15 residues. The V gene end was trimmed by 1 base and the J gene end by 3 bases; junction bases not matched to a gene: 5. Per germline, CDR1 MDHEN and CDR2 SYDVKM. In DNA, the CDR3 is TGTGCCAGCAGTTTATCCGACAGGGGTAACTACGAGCAGTACTTC. Translated, it gives CASSLSDRGNYEQYF.

The chain is built from TRBV11-2 and TRBJ1-1; D is possibly TRBD1 (6 bases). V gave up 4 bases and J gave up 2 bases, with 11 bases separating them. This CDR3 has 14 amino acids. Germline V gene data show CDR1 as SGHAT and CDR2 as FQNNGV. The CDR3 nucleotides are TGTGCCAGCAGCTGGAACGGGGGCAACACTGAAGCTTTCTTT. As protein: CASSWNGGNTEAFF.

This chain uses TRBV28 with TRBJ2-3; D is ambiguous. V lost 2 bases and J 2 bases, leaving 8 bases between the germline ends. The germline V gene has CDR1 MDHEN and CDR2 SYDVKM. This CDR3 spans 14 amino acids. The CDR3 DNA reads TGTGCCAGCAGTTTACGGGCGGCCACAGATACGCAGTATTTT. Its translation: CASSLRAATDTQYF.

The J gene is TRBJ1-2, the V gene TRBV7-9, with D unclear. Germline lookup yields CDR1 SEHNR and CDR2 FQNEAQ (reference sequence). The length of the CDR3 is 15 residues. Trimming removed 3 bases at V and 2 bases at J, with 13 bases between. The chain's CDR3 is CASSFTRDYNYGYTF. For the CDR3, the DNA is TGTGCCAGCAGCTTCACCAGAGACTACAACTATGGCTACACCTTC.

This sequence joins TRBV12-3 or TRBV12-4 and TRBJ1-1; no clear D gene. The CDR3 is 11 amino acids. V was shortened by 9 bases and J by 8 bases, with 13 bases between the two germline ends. CDR3 coding DNA: TGTGCCAGTGTTTTGGTGGGGGAAGCTTTCTTT. Encoded protein: CASVLVGEAFF.

There are a few counts of this clone. The chain joins TRBV5-4 to TRBJ1-4, with D possibly being TRBD1 (5 bases). V was cut by 4 bases and J by 8 bases, with 9 bases left in between. Germline CDR1 reads SGHNT; CDR2 reads YYREEE (reference sequence). The CDR3 consists of 12 residues. CDR3 amino acids: CASSVGTEKLFF. The CDR3 nucleotides read TGTGCCAGCAGCGTTGGGACCGAAAAACTGTTTTTT. The full variable domain, completed using reference TRBV5-4 and TRBJ1-4, is ETGVTQSPTHLIKTRGQQVTLRCSSQSGHNTVSWYQQALGQGPQFIFQYYREEENGRGNFPPRFSGLQFPNYSSELNVNALELDDSALYLCASSVGTEKLFFGSGTQLSVL.

About this clone itself: This sample also contains other DNA sequences that code for the same CDR3. The chain is built from TRBV27 and TRBJ2-2; TRBD2 matches 7 bases. Trimming cost V 0 bases and J 2 bases; bases outside gene matches: 3. The CDR3 is 16 residues long. CDR1 MNHEY and CDR2 SMNVEV come from the germline V gene (reference sequence). The CDR3 region has the DNA TGTGCCAGCAGTTTATCGGGACTACTAAACACCGGGGAGCTGTTTTTT. Amino acids: CASSLSGLLNTGELFF.

This clone appeared once. The V call is TRBV3-1 (or the pseudogene TRBV3-2), the J call TRBJ1-1; D call uncertain. V lost 3 bases and J lost 1, with 9 bases in between. This CDR3 has 14 residues. Germline V CDR1 and CDR2: LGHDT, YNNKEL (reference sequence). Written as DNA, the CDR3 is TGTGCCAGCAGCCAGCTAAAGGGGAACACTGAAGCTTTCTTT. Its protein is CASSQLKGNTEAFF.

V and J are TRBV2 and TRBJ2-1; no clear D gene. The CDR3 is made up of 11 amino acids. V lost 7 bases, J lost 10 bases, and 11 bases lay in between. CDR1 SNHLY and CDR2 FYNNEI come from the germline V gene. CDR3 sequence reads: CASTPRAEQFF. The CDR3 nucleotides are TGTGCCAGCACCCCCCGGGCAGAGCAGTTCTTC.

The rearrangement joins TRBV11-3 to TRBJ2-6; either TRBD1 or TRBD2 may supply D (5 bases each). Germline-derived CDR1 and CDR2 are SGHNT and YENEEA. This CDR3 region has 15 residues. The V end lost 3 bases, the J end lost 0 bases, and 6 bases lay between the germline ends. The CDR3 reads CASSFGGSGANVLTF. DNA of the CDR3: TGTGCCAGCAGCTTTGGGGGCTCTGGGGCCAACGTCCTGACTTTC.

The chain uses TRBV4-3 and TRBJ2-5; D is possibly TRBD2 (5 bases). Trimming left V 3 bases short and J 1 base short, with 12 bases between. The CDR3 totals 15 residues. Germline loops: CDR1 LGHNA, CDR2 YSLEER. The CDR3 DNA follows: TGCGCCAGCAGCCAGCAGTTAGCGACCCAAGAGACCCAGTACTTC. It translates to CASSQQLATQETQYF.

The chain combines TRBV10-3 with TRBJ1-2; unclear D gene. CDR1 and CDR2 (germline): ENHRY, SYGVKD. Trimming removed 1 base at V and 10 bases at J, with 13 bases between. This CDR3 is 13 amino acids long. DNA for the CDR3: TGTGCCATCAGTGAGTTAAAAGGGAACCACTACACCTTC. This codes for CAISELKGNHYTF.